This TCR beta chain was identified in a study of blood T cell repertoires in COVID-19. Study-wide context: The origin of the acute and convalescent COVID-19 samples was the United States, Italy and Spain.

This clone was counted a single time. This table comes from immunoSEQ multiplex PCR, and its TCRdb copy is limited to in-frame clones, with some not included. The sample shows roughly 34,000 clones, around 89% of them seen only once. Looked up from germline, CDR1 is LGHDT and CDR2 is YNNKEL (reference sequence). The V segment lost 2 bases and the J segment 5 bases; nucleotides outside the gene matches: 5. The CDR3 has 15 residues. The sequencing sample was made of peripheral blood. The sequence was collected from a man aged 55 to 70 with active COVID-19. The rearrangement links TRBV3-1 (or the pseudogene TRBV3-2) to TRBJ1-2, with 10 bases fitting TRBD1. The CDR3 bases are TGTGCCAGCAGCCAAACGACAGGGGGCGTTTATGGCTACACCTTC. It encodes CASSQTTGGVYGYTF.